The clone carrying this T cell receptor beta chain was detected only a few times. The sample originates from a study of T-cell memory formation after mild COVID-19. MiXCR, applied by TCRdb to the 5' RACE reads, yields one record per CDR3 protein. The data hold hundreds of thousands of distinct CDR3 sequences, with around 27% observed a single time. Sample: PBMCs or a T cell subset sorted from them (not recorded which). This TCR derives from an adult woman who had mild COVID-19 (a few samples of this study predate the infection). Cell type and time point are not known.

Here the CDR3 DNA reads TGTGCCAGCAGCTTAGACGGGGGCGGCTACACCTTC. Amino acids: CASSLDGGGYTF. The genes are TRBV7-9 and TRBJ1-2; tentative D call: TRBD1 (6 bases). The V end lost 1 base, the J end lost 8 bases, and 8 bases lay between the germline ends. This CDR3 comprises 12 residues. Germline loops: CDR1 SEHNR, CDR2 FQNEAQ (reference sequence).